This TCR beta chain was captured in a study of shared clonotypes between healthy human individuals (dated by TCRdb to 2018 to 2020). Broadly, across the study: The cohort comprised a couple of women and a few men aged 18 to 49 years. To estimate repertoire size and how much clonotype sharing occurs between individuals, the study deeply sequenced the blood TCR repertoires of 5 or 6 healthy adults. Between about 0.9 and 9 billion PBMCs per donor were obtained by leukapheresis. Different laboratories and diverse techniques were used to prepare libraries and sequence TCR repertoires, to increase sequencing depth and limit assay-specific biases. For each donor, three plates each were used for CD4 naive and CD4 memory, two plates were used for CD8 naive, and one plate was used for CD8 memory.

This clone turned up a few times. Its antigen is currently not known. Per-nucleotide qualities are absent, and no much larger clonotype sits a single base away. Healthy HIV-negative adults with no recently reported acute infections or vaccinations were included as donors. All donors were Caucasian adults living in Nashville, Tennessee, USA. CD4+ T cells were enriched by magnetic negative selection, after which naive cells were positively selected on CD45RA and the negative fraction was taken as the memory subset. Blood was obtained by leukapheresis, after which PBMCs were separated by Ficoll-Histopaque density gradient centrifugation and cryopreserved in liquid nitrogen vapor phase. Analytical flow cytometry was used to check the purity and quantity of every magnetically sorted T cell population. Genomic DNA was isolated from every sorted fraction and measured by UV absorbance on a Nanodrop 2000c.

The full study reports these points: Because the study included only a small number of donors, the genetic and exposure-history diversity represented was limited. Estimated clonotype richness was generally larger for naive than for memory subsets. Sampling was limited to blood, and TCR repertoires in tissue likely differ from TCR repertoires in blood. When four donors were compared, the shared fraction of clonotypes was approximately 5% for naive CD4, less than 4% for naive CD8, more than 2% for memory CD4, and less than 0.45% for memory CD8. Compared with non-shared clonotypes, the clonotypes found in all four sorted-subset donors had higher generation probabilities. Based on pairwise subsampling, the degree of clonotype sharing among donors was expected to be affected by sequencing depth. Even with the large sequencing depth, rarefaction of the sorted-subset datasets indicated that sequencing was incomplete.

CDR1 and CDR2 are read off the germline V gene as SGHAT and FQNNGV. The junction shows trimming of 4 bases on V and 4 bases on J, plus 8 bases between the germline ends. The CDR3 covers 13 residues, taking in both the cysteine and the phenylalanine. The DNA shown is the 39-base CDR3, in frame from base 1. Using the deep immunoSEQ assay, TCR CDR3 regions were amplified from genomic DNA by multiplex PCR. Extracted genomic DNA from each cell subset was distributed evenly across all wells of several immunoSEQ 96-well plates, and each plate was treated as a replicate. For sorted subsets, 200 to 250 ng of genomic DNA, equivalent to about 30,000 T cell genomes, went into each replicate PCR. The purified libraries were quantified using a Qubit 3.0 fluorometer, sized with a Bioanalyzer 2100, and then quantified again using the KAPA Library Quantification kit. Every immunoSEQ 96-well plate was sequenced on a separate single-read 150-cycle Illumina NextSeq 550 flow cell. Turning to the authors' computational methods: The immunoSEQ output contained only junctional sequences without quality scores, so filtering could not match that applied to full-length reads. Sequences were annotated with PyIR, a Python wrapper for IgBLAST v1.9, and V/J genes and CDR3 were assigned using IMGT germline references. Reads were removed for weak V/J assignments (E-value above 1e-6), missing CDR3, stop codons, out-of-frame junctions, or ambiguous translated residues. V3J clonotypes were defined as sequences sharing the same inferred V gene, J gene, and CDR3 amino acid sequence. The percentage overlap between two repertoires was calculated by dividing the number of shared unique clonotypes by the size of the smaller repertoire. Repertoire richness was assessed with RTK rarefaction, the Chao1 estimator, and Recon v2.1 estimates of unobserved clonotypes. Generation probabilities were computed with OLGA for all TCRbeta clonotypes obtained by the gDNA method from a handful of donors. Not all clones reach the TCRdb copy of this immuneACCESS table, which keeps in-frame sequences only. Checked studies attribute under half of the gap to unresolved V genes and leave the rest unexplained. The V and J calls and clone size were taken over from that table, and D and trimming were inferred from the DNA. This sample lists 190,000 or so clones; approximately 70% were detected once. The ten largest clones represent 8% to 13% of the sample.

The receptor's source is a man aged 30-40 years in good health. Recombination joined TRBV11-2 with TRBJ1-5, and possibly TRBD1, on 5 matching bases. Sequences were obtained from memory CD4+ T cells sorted from blood. In the paper's terms, the cell subset or site label means: CD45RA-negative fraction. This receptor has the CDR3 CASSWTLNQPQHF. The DNA reads as follows: TGTGCCAGCAGCTGGACACTTAATCAGCCCCAGCATTTT.